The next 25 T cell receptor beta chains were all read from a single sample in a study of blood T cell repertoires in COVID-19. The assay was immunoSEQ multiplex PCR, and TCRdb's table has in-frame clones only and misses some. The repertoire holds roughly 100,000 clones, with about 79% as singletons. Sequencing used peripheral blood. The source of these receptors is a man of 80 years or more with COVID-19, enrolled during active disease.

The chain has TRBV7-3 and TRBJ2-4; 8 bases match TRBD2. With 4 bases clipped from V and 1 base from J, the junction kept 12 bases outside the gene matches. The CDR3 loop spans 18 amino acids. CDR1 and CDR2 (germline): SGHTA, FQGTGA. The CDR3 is CASSSPGLGSVAKNIQYF. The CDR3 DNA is TGTGCCAGCAGCTCCCCGGGACTAGGATCCGTGGCCAAAAACATTCAGTACTTC.

CDR3 residues: CASSALGGLNSYEQYF. The CDR3, as DNA: TGTGCCAGCAGCGCCTTAGGAGGGCTTAACTCCTACGAGCAGTACTTC. V and J are TRBV5-4 and TRBJ2-7; perhaps TRBD2 as D (6 bases). The CDR3 consists of 16 residues. CDR1 is SGHNT and CDR2 is YYREEE in the germline V gene (reference sequence). The ends were cut back, 4 bases at V and 0 bases at J, with 17 bases in the middle.

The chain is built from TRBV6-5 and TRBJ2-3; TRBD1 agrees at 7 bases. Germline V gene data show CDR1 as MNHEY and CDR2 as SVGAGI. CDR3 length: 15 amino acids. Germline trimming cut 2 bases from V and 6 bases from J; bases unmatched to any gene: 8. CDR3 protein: CASSYNRGPPDTQYF. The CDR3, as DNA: TGTGCCAGCAGTTACAACAGGGGACCCCCGGATACGCAGTATTTT.

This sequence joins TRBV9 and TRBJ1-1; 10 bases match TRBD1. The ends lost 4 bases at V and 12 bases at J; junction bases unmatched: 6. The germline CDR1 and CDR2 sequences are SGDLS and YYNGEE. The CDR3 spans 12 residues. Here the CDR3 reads CASSHRDRGPFF. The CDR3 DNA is TGTGCCAGCAGCCACCGGGACAGGGGCCCTTTCTTT. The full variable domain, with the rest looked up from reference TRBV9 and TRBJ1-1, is DSGVTQTPKHLITATGQRVTLRCSPRSGDLSVYWYQQSLDQGLQFLIQYYNGEERAKGNILERFSAQQFPDLHSELNLSSLELGDSALYFCASSHRDRGPFFGQGTRLTVV.

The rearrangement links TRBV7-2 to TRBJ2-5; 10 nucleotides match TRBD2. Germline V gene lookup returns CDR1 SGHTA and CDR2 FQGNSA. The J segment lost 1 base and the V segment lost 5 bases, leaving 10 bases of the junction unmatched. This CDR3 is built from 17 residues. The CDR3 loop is CASSPGASGRAQETQYF. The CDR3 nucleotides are TGTGCCAGCAGCCCAGGGGCCAGCGGGAGGGCCCAAGAGACCCAGTACTTC.

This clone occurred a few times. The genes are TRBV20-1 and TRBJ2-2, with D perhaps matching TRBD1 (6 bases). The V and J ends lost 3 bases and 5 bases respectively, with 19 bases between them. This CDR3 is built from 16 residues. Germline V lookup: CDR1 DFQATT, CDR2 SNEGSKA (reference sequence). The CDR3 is CSASDVGQPGTGELFF. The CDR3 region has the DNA TGCAGTGCTAGTGATGTCGGACAGCCGGGGACCGGGGAGCTGTTTTTT.

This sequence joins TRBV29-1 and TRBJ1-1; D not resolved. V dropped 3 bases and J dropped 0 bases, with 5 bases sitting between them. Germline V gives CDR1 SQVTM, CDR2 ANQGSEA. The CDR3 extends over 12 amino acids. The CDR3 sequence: CSVDRLNTEAFF. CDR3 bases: TGCAGCGTTGACAGGCTGAACACTGAAGCTTTCTTT.

CDR3 nucleotide sequence: TGTGCCAGCAGCCAGGCCCGGGGAGGCAGAGGGTTCACAGATACGCAGTATTTT. Its translation: CASSQARGGRGFTDTQYF. The chain links TRBV14 to TRBJ2-3; tentatively, D is TRBD2 (6 bases). The CDR3 is 18 residues long. Trimming stripped 3 bases from V and 2 bases from J, with 21 bases between. CDR1 is SGHDN, CDR2 FVKESK, per germline.

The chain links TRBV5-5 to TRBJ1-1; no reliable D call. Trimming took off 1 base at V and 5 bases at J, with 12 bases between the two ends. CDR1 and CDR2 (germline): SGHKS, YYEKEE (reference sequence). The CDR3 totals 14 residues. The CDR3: CASSLYTGMTEAFF. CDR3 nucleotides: TGTGCCAGCAGCTTGTACACCGGGATGACTGAAGCTTTCTTT.

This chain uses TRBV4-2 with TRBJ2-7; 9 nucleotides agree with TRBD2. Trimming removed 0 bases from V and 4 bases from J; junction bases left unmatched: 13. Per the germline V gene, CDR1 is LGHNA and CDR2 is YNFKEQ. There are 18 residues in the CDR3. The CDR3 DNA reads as TGTGCCAGCAGCCAAGACGCAATAGCGGGAGATTTTACTTACGAGCAGTACTTC. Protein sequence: CASSQDAIAGDFTYEQYF.

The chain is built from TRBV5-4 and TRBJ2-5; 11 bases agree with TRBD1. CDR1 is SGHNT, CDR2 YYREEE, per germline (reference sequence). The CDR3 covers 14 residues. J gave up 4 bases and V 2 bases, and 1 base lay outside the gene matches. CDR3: CASSFGTGGETQYF. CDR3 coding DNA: TGTGCCAGCAGCTTTGGGACAGGGGGAGAGACCCAGTACTTC.

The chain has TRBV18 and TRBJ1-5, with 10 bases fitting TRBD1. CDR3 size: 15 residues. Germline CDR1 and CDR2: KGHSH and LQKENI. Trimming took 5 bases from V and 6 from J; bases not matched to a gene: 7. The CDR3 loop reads CASSSRDRGVQPQHF. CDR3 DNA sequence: TGTGCCAGCTCAAGCCGGGACAGGGGTGTTCAGCCCCAGCATTTT.

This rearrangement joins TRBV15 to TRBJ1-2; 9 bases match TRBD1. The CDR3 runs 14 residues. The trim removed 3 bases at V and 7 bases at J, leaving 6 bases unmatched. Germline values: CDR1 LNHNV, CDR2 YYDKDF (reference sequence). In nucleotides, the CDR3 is TGTGCCACCAGCAGGGGACAGGGAGTTGGTGGCTACACCTTC. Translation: CATSRGQGVGGYTF.

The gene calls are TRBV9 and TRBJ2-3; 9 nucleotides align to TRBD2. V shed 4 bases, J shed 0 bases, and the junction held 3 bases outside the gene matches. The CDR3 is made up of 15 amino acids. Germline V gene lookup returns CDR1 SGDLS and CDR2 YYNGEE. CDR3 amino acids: CASSPSGRSTDTQYF. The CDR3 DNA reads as TGTGCCAGCAGCCCGAGCGGGAGGAGCACAGATACGCAGTATTTT.

The DNA of the CDR3 is TGTGCCATCAGTGAGGACAGGGATCAGCCCCAGCATTTT. It is translated as CAISEDRDQPQHF. The V gene is TRBV10-3, the J gene TRBJ1-5, with TRBD1 matching over 7 bases. The length of the CDR3 is 13 residues. Trimming cost V 2 bases and J 5 bases; bases outside gene matches: 0. Germline CDR1 and CDR2: ENHRY and SYGVKD.

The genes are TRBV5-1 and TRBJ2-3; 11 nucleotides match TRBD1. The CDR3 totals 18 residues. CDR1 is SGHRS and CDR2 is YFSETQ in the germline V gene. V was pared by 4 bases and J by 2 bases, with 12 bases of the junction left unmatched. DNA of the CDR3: TGCGCCAGCAGCGCAACCGGGACAGGGGGGACCTTCACAGATACGCAGTATTTT. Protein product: CASSATGTGGTFTDTQYF.

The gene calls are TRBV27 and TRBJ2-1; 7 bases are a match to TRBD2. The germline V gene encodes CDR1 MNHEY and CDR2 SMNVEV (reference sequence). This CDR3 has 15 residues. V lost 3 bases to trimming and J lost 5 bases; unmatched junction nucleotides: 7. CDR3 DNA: TGTGCCAGCAGTTTTGGCGGGAGAAGGGACAATGAGCAGTTCTTC. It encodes CASSFGGRRDNEQFF.

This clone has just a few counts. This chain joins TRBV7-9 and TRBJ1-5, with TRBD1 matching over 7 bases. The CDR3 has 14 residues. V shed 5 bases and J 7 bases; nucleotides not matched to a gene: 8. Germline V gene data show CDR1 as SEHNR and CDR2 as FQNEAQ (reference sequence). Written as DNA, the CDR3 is TGTGCCAGCAGCCAGGGGGGCAGGGCCCAGCCCCAGCATTTT. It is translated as CASSQGGRAQPQHF.

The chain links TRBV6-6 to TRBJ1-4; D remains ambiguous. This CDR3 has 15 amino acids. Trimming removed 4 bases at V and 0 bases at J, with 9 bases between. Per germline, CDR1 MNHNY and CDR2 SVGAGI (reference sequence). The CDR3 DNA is TGTGCCAGCAGTTTCACACGTCCAACTAATGAAAAACTGTTTTTT. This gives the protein CASSFTRPTNEKLFF.

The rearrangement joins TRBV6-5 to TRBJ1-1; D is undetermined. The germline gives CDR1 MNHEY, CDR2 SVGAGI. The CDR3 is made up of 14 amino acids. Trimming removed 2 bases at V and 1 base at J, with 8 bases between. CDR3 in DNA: TGTGCCAGCAGTTACGGGCAGCAGAACACTGAAGCTTTCTTT. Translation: CASSYGQQNTEAFF.

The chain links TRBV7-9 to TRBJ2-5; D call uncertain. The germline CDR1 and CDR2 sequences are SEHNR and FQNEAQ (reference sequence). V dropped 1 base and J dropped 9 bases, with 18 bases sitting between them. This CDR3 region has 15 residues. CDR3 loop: CASSLEGGRLVAQYF. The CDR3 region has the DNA TGTGCCAGCAGCTTAGAAGGCGGCCGTCTAGTCGCCCAGTACTTC.

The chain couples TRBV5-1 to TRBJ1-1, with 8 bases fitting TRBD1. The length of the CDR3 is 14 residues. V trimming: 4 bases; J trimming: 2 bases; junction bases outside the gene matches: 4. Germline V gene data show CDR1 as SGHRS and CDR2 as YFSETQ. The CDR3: CASSPGQGNTEAFF. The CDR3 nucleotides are TGCGCCAGCAGCCCAGGACAGGGTAACACTGAAGCTTTCTTT.

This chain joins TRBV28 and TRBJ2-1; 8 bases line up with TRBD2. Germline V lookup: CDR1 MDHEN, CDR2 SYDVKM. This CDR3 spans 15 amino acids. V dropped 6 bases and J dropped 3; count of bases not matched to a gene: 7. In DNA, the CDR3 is TGTGCCAGCAGCTCCTCTAGCGGGCTCTACAATGAGCAGTTCTTC. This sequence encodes CASSSSSGLYNEQFF.

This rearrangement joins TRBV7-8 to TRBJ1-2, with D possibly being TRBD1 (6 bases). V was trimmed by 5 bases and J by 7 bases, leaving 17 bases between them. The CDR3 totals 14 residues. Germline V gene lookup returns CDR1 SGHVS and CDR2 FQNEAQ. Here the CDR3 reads CASSPGGPQGGYTF. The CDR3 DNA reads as TGTGCCAGCAGCCCGGGGGGCCCCCAGGGTGGCTACACCTTC. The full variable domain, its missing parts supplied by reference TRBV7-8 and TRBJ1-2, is GAGVSQSPRYKVAKRGQDVALRCDPISGHVSLFWYQQALGQGPEFLTYFQNEAQLDKSGLPSDRFFAERPEGSVSTLKIQRTQQEDSAVYLCASSPGGPQGGYTFGSGTRLTVV.

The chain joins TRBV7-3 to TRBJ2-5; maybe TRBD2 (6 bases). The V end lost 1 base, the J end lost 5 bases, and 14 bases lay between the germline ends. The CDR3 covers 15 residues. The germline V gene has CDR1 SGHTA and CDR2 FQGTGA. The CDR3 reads CASSLRPSGEETQYF. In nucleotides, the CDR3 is TGTGCCAGCAGCTTAAGACCGTCGGGGGAGGAGACCCAGTACTTC.